These 13 T cell receptor beta chains were sequenced from one sample in a study of blood T cell repertoires in COVID-19. Measured with immunoSEQ multiplex PCR; TCRdb has only the in-frame clones, and not every one. The profile covers hundreds of thousands of clones, with 70% to 90% appearing a single time and roughly 3.2% taken by the ten largest. The specimen sequenced was PBMCs or T cells enriched from blood (not recorded which). The origin of the receptors is a woman aged 45-65 years in a cohort exposed to, infected with or recovered from COVID-19 (not recorded which).

This chain connects TRBV6-1 to TRBJ1-1, with TRBD1 identical over 9 bases. This CDR3 is built from 15 residues. Germline V CDR1 and CDR2: MNHNS, SASEGT. With V trimmed by 2 bases and J by 5 bases, 6 bases remained unmatched. The CDR3, as DNA: TGTGCCAGCAGTGAATACAGGGGGCTTGGAACTGAAGCTTTCTTT. The encoded protein is CASSEYRGLGTEAFF.

V usage is TRBV28 and J usage is TRBJ2-3; 9 bases line up with TRBD2. This CDR3 has 15 residues. Germline-derived CDR1 and CDR2 are MDHEN and SYDVKM. V gave up 1 base and J gave up 4 bases; unmatched junction bases: 3. The DNA of the CDR3 is TGTGCCAGCAGTTTATTGGCGGGGGGGTCAGATACGCAGTATTTT. It translates to CASSLLAGGSDTQYF.

V usage is TRBV2 and J usage is TRBJ2-7; tentatively, D is TRBD2 (7 bases). The germline CDR1 and CDR2 sequences are SNHLY and FYNNEI. With 8 bases removed from V and 2 bases from J, the gap between germline ends came to 16 bases. This CDR3 region has 14 residues. The CDR3, as DNA: TGTGCCAGCGGGGGCGGGGGCTCGACCTACGAGCAGTACTTC. This codes for CASGGGGSTYEQYF.

This clone was seen a handful of times. The chain employs TRBV5-1 and TRBJ1-3; D unresolved. Germline lookup yields CDR1 SGHRS and CDR2 YFSETQ. Between the trimmed V and J ends, which lost 0 bases and 1 base, there was a span of 8 bases. The CDR3 length is 15 residues. CDR3 residues: CASSLGAYSGNTIYF. For the CDR3, the DNA is TGCGCCAGCAGCTTGGGGGCCTATTCTGGAAACACCATATATTTT.

This clone has at least ten counts. Additional DNA sequences in this sample encode the identical CDR3. The CDR3 DNA sequence: TGTGCCAGTAGTCCACAGCAGGGCAATCAGCCCCAGCATTTT. It specifies CASSPQQGNQPQHF. V is TRBV19 and J is TRBJ1-5; D unresolved. This CDR3 is built from 14 residues. Trimming cost V 5 bases and J 2 bases, with 10 bases left between them. Per germline, CDR1 LNHDA and CDR2 SQIVND (reference sequence).

The chain is built from TRBV4-1 and TRBJ2-6, with 10 bases aligning to TRBD2. Trimming at V came to 1 base and at J to 0 bases, leaving 6 bases not matched to a gene. The germline gives CDR1 MGHRA, CDR2 YSYEKL. The CDR3 length is 19 residues. As DNA, the CDR3 is TGCGCCAGCAGCCAAGGAGGAATAGCGGGGGGCTCTGGGGCCAACGTCCTGACTTTC. Protein sequence: CASSQGGIAGGSGANVLTF.

V is TRBV28 and J is TRBJ1-6; D remains unclear. Deletions cut 5 bases from V and 11 bases from J, with 19 bases between. Germline CDR1 is MDHEN and CDR2 is SYDVKM. This CDR3 contains 15 residues. CDR3 in amino acids: CASSTPGGGFTPLHF. The CDR3 bases are TGTGCCAGCAGTACCCCGGGAGGAGGTTTTACACCCCTCCACTTT.

The chain has TRBV11-2 and TRBJ2-3, with 9 bases aligning to TRBD2. The ends lost 3 bases at V and 7 bases at J; junction bases unmatched: 11. The germline V gene encodes CDR1 SGHAT and CDR2 FQNNGV. The CDR3 contains 16 residues. The CDR3 DNA reads TGTGCCAGCAGCTTTGGGTCGCGGGGGGGAACGCATACGCAGTATTTT. Protein sequence: CASSFGSRGGTHTQYF.

The chain couples TRBV5-1 to TRBJ1-2, with a possible D match to TRBD1 (5 bases). Trimming took off 4 bases at V and 3 bases at J, with 16 bases between the two ends. CDR3 size: 15 residues. Germline CDR1 SGHRS, CDR2 YFSETQ. The CDR3 loop is CASSPVTGGDYGYTF. CDR3 sequence (DNA): TGCGCCAGCAGCCCCGTGACCGGGGGAGACTATGGCTACACCTTC.

V usage is TRBV9 and J usage is TRBJ1-2; D ambiguous. CDR3 size: 12 residues. Germline V CDR1 and CDR2: SGDLS, YYNGEE. V was trimmed by 0 bases and J by 8 bases, leaving 8 bases between them. In DNA, the CDR3 is TGTGCCAGCAGCGTAGGAGTGCGGGGCTACACCTTC. This sequence encodes CASSVGVRGYTF.

This chain uses TRBV7-2 with TRBJ1-2; D perhaps matches TRBD1 (6 bases). The germline V gene has CDR1 SGHTA and CDR2 FQGNSA. V lost 7 bases to trimming and J lost 8 bases, with 20 bases between them. The CDR3 runs 14 residues. CDR3 loop: CASTPDRGFGGYTF. The CDR3 DNA follows: TGTGCCAGCACTCCCGATAGGGGGTTTGGAGGCTACACCTTC. Variable domain in full (rest from reference TRBV7-2 and TRBJ1-2): GAGVSQSPSNKVTEKGKDVELRCDPISGHTALYWYRQSLGQGLEFLIYFQGNSAPDKSGLPSDRFSAERTGGSVSTLTIQRTQQEDSAVYLCASTPDRGFGGYTFGSGTRLTVV.

The chain uses TRBV5-1 and TRBJ1-4; 7 positions match TRBD1. Germline V gene sequence: CDR1 SGHRS, CDR2 YFSETQ. V trimming: 2 bases; J trimming: 3 bases; junction bases outside the gene matches: 13. This CDR3 comprises 18 residues. The chain's CDR3 is CASSFRGGQGGSNEKLFF. The CDR3 coding sequence is TGCGCCAGCAGCTTCCGAGGAGGTCAGGGGGGCTCTAATGAAAAACTGTTTTTT.

The rearrangement links TRBV28 to TRBJ1-3; TRBD1 matches at 10 bases. Germline trimming cut 4 bases from V and 4 bases from J; bases unmatched to any gene: 7. Per the germline V gene, CDR1 is MDHEN and CDR2 is SYDVKM. The CDR3 covers 16 residues. The CDR3 sequence: CASSSTGTGAGNTIYF. CDR3 DNA: TGTGCCAGCAGTTCTACCGGGACAGGGGCAGGAAACACCATATATTTT.